In its sample, the clone carrying this T cell receptor (beta chain) was seen many times. The sample originates from a study of T-cell reconstitution after alpha-beta-depleted transplantation in children. The TCRbeta library was prepared with unique molecular identifiers. Each CDR3 protein is one row after TCRdb ran MiXCR on the PCR reads. This sample has about 640,000 distinct CDR3 sequences; roughly 17% occur once, and the top ten carry 1.1%. Per the germline V gene, CDR1 is SQVTM and CDR2 is ANQGSEA. The CDR3 runs to 15 residues. Trimming cost V 0 bases and J 1 base, with 12 bases left between them.

This sequence originates from a human donor who donated a stem cell graft to a child with acute myeloid leukemia. The rearrangement uses TRBV29-1 and TRBJ1-1; the D is unclear. Here the sequenced sample was PBMCs from the stem cell graft donor, taken from the stem cell graft. CDR3 in amino acids: CSVEDDGSGNTEAFF. For the CDR3, the DNA is TGCAGCGTTGAAGATGACGGCTCTGGGAACACTGAAGCTTTCTTT.